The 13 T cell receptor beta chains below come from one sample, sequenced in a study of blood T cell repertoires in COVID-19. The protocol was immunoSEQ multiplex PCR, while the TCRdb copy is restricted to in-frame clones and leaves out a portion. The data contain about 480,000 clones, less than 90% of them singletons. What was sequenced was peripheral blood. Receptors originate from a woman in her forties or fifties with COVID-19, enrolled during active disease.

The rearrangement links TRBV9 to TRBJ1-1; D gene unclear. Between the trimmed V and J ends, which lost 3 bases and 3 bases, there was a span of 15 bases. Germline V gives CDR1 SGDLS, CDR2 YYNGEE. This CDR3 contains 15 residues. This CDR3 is CASSAPGVRDTEAFF. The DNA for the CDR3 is TGTGCCAGCAGCGCGCCCGGGGTGAGGGACACTGAAGCTTTCTTT.

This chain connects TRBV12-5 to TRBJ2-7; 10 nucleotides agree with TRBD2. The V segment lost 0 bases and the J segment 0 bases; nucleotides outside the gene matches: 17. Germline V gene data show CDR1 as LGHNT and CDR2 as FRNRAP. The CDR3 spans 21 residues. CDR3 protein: CASGLVRKLSSGGDSSYEQYF. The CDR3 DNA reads TGTGCTAGTGGTTTGGTAAGGAAGTTGTCGAGCGGGGGGGATAGCTCCTACGAGCAGTACTTC.

The CDR3 protein is CASTIDSPYNEQFF. The DNA for the CDR3 is TGTGCCAGCACCATTGACAGCCCCTACAATGAGCAGTTCTTC. The chain uses TRBV7-9 and TRBJ2-1; possibly TRBD1 for D (5 bases). Per the germline V gene, CDR1 is SEHNR and CDR2 is FQNEAQ (reference sequence). The CDR3 is 14 amino acids. Trimming pared 7 bases from V and 2 bases from J, leaving 12 bases between. Together with reference TRBV7-9 and TRBJ2-1, the CDR3 gives the full variable domain: DTGVSQNPRHKITKRGQNVTFRCDPISEHNRLYWYRQTLGQGPEFLTYFQNEAQLEKSRLLSDRFSAERPKGSFSTLEIQRTEQGDSAMYLCASTIDSPYNEQFFGPGTRLTVL.

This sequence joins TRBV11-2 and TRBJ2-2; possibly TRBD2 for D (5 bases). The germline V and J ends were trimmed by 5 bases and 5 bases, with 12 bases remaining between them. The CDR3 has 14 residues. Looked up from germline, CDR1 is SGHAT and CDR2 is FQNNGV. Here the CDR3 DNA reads TGTGCCAGCAGCCGGGATATGCGGACCGGGGAGCTGTTTTTT. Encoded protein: CASSRDMRTGELFF.

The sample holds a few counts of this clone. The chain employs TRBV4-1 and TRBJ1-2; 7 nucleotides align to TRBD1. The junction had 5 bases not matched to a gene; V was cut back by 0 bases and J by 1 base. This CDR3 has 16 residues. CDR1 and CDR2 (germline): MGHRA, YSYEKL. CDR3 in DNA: TGCGCCAGCAGCCAAGAAACGGCAGGGGGTAACTATGGCTACACCTTC. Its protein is CASSQETAGGNYGYTF.

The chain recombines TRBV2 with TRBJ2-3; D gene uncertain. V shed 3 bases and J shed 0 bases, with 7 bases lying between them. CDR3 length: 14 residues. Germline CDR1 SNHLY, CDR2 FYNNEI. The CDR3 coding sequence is TGTGCCAGCAGTGACGACATTAGCACAGATACGCAGTATTTT. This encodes CASSDDISTDTQYF.

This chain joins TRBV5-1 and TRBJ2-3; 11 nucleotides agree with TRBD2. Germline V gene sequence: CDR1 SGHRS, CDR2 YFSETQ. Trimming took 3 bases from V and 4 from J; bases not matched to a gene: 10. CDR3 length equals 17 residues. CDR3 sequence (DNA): TGCGCCAGCAGCTCCCTACTTAGCGGGGGGGCGTCAGATACGCAGTATTTT. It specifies CASSSLLSGGASDTQYF.

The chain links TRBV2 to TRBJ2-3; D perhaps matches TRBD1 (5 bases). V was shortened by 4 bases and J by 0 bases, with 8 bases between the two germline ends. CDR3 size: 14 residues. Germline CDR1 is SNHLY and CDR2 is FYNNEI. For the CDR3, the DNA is TGTGCCAGCAGTGCGGACATCAGCACAGATACGCAGTATTTT. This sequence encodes CASSADISTDTQYF.

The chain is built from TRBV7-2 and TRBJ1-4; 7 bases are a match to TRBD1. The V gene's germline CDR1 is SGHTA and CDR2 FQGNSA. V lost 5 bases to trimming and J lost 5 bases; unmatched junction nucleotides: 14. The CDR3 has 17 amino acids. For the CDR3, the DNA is TGTGCCAGCAGCCTAAACTCGCCGGGACAGACAAATGAAAAACTGTTTTTT. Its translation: CASSLNSPGQTNEKLFF.

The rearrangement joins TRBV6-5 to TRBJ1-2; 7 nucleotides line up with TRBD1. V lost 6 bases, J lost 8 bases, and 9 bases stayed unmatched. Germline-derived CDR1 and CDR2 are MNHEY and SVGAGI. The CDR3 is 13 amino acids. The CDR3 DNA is TGTGCCAGCAGGAGTTTAACAGGGGACGGCTACACCTTC. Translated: CASRSLTGDGYTF.

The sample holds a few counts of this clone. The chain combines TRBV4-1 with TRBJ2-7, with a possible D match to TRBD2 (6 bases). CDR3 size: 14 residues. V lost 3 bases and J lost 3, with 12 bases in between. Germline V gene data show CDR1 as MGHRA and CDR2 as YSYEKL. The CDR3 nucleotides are TGCGCCAGCAGCCACCACTCGGGGGACTACGAGCAGTACTTC. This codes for CASSHHSGDYEQYF.

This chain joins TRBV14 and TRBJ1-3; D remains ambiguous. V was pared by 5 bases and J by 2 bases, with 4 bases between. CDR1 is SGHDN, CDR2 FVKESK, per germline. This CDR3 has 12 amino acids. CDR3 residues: CASSLTGNTIYF. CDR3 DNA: TGTGCCAGCAGCTTAACTGGAAACACCATATATTTT. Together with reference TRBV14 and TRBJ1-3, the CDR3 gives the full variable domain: EAGVTQFPSHSVIEKGQTVTLRCDPISGHDNLYWYRRVMGKEIKFLLHFVKESKQDESGMPNNRFLAERTGGTYSTLKVQPAELEDSGVYFCASSLTGNTIYFGEGSWLTVV.

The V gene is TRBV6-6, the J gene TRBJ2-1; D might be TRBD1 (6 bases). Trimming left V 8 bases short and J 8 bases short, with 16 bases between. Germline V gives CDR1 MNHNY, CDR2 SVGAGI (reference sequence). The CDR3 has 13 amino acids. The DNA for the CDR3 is TGTGCCAGCCAGGGGCGATGGGGCGATGAGCAGTTCTTC. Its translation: CASQGRWGDEQFF.